The next 15 T cell receptor beta chains were all read from a single sample in a study of blood T cell repertoires in COVID-19. Profiled with immunoSEQ multiplex PCR; TCRdb holds only in-frame clones, not every one. The sample consists of 210,000 or so clones, approximately 84% of them appearing once. The sample comprised peripheral blood. These receptors came from a man in his fifties with acute or convalescent COVID-19.

This chain links TRBV6-5 with TRBJ2-3; TRBD2 matches 8 bases. CDR1 and CDR2 (germline): MNHEY, SVGAGI. With 7 bases clipped from V and 3 bases from J, the junction kept 9 bases outside the gene matches. The CDR3 has 15 amino acids. The CDR3 coding sequence is TGTGCCAGCACCAAGCGGGGGCCGAGGACAGATACGCAGTATTTT. Translating it yields CASTKRGPRTDTQYF.

V and J are TRBV2 and TRBJ2-6; D not certain. Germline V gene data show CDR1 as SNHLY and CDR2 as FYNNEI. The CDR3 is made up of 15 amino acids. V lost 1 base to trimming and J lost 0 bases, with 4 bases between them. As DNA, the CDR3 is TGTGCCAGCAGTGAAGGAGGCTCTGGGGCCAACGTCCTGACTTTC. Its translation: CASSEGGSGANVLTF.

V is TRBV29-1 and J is TRBJ1-1, with D maybe TRBD1 (6 bases). The CDR3 length is 14 residues. Germline loops: CDR1 SQVTM, CDR2 ANQGSEA. Trimming removed 3 bases from V and 0 bases from J, with 11 bases in between. The CDR3 DNA reads TGCAGCGTTGAGACAGGACCGGTGAACACTGAAGCTTTCTTT. Residues: CSVETGPVNTEAFF.

About this clone: Different DNA sequences within this sample yield the same CDR3. The chain uses TRBV7-8 and TRBJ1-2; D may be TRBD1 (6 bases). The germline CDR1 and CDR2 sequences are SGHVS and FQNEAQ. This CDR3 contains 13 residues. V was shortened by 5 bases and J by 1 base, with 8 bases between the two germline ends. CDR3 nucleotides: TGTGCCAGCAGCCGGGACATTAACTATGGCTACACCTTC. Translation gives CASSRDINYGYTF.

This clone was observed a single time. The chain recombines TRBV18 with TRBJ1-1; D unresolved. The CDR3 runs to 12 residues. Germline V gene data show CDR1 as KGHSH and CDR2 as LQKENI. The V end lost 2 bases, the J end lost 11 bases, and 12 bases lay between the germline ends. CDR3 loop: CASSPSVEYAFF. Here the CDR3 DNA reads TGTGCCAGCTCACCATCGGTAGAATATGCTTTCTTT.

Written as DNA, the CDR3 is TGTGCCAGCAGCTTAGGGGCCGGGACAGTGAACACTGAAGCTTTCTTT. Protein sequence: CASSLGAGTVNTEAFF. The chain links TRBV7-6 to TRBJ1-1; the match to TRBD1 covers 7 bases. The CDR3 loop spans 16 amino acids. J gave up 0 bases and V 1 base, and 5 bases lay outside the gene matches. Germline V CDR1 and CDR2: SGHVS, FNYEAQ.

For the CDR3, the DNA is TGTGCCAGCAGTTACTCGGCGGGGCGCGCCAACTATGGCTACACCTTC. Translation gives CASSYSAGRANYGYTF. This sequence joins TRBV6-5 and TRBJ1-2; tentative D call: TRBD1 (5 bases). The CDR3 extends over 16 amino acids. Trimming took 0 bases from V and 2 from J, leaving 13 bases between them. Germline V gene sequence: CDR1 MNHEY, CDR2 SVGAGI.

This clone was counted once. The chain is built from TRBV23-1 and TRBJ1-2; possible D gene TRBD1, 5 bases. TRBV23-1 is an open reading frame whose function is uncertain. The CDR3 extends over 13 amino acids. V lost 4 bases and J 8 bases, leaving 14 bases between the germline ends. CDR3: CASSPANRRGYTF. CDR3 sequence (DNA): TGCGCCAGCAGTCCCGCTAACAGGAGAGGCTACACCTTC.

The chain has TRBV15 and TRBJ1-5, with no clear D. V dropped 6 bases and J dropped 5 bases, with 8 bases sitting between them. This CDR3 has 12 residues. Germline values: CDR1 LNHNV, CDR2 YYDKDF (reference sequence). The CDR3 here is CATRSDYQPQHF. The CDR3, as DNA: TGTGCCACCAGGAGCGATTATCAGCCCCAGCATTTT.

This sequence joins TRBV6-5 and TRBJ1-5; tentative D call: TRBD1 (6 bases). The V gene lost 4 bases and the J gene lost 2 bases, with 9 bases spanning the gap. CDR3 length: 14 residues. Germline-derived CDR1 and CDR2 are MNHEY and SVGAGI. This chain's CDR3 is CASSSPGGNQPQHF. CDR3 coding DNA: TGTGCCAGCAGTTCTCCAGGGGGCAATCAGCCCCAGCATTTT.

This rearrangement joins TRBV11-2 to TRBJ1-1; D perhaps matches TRBD1 (6 bases). This CDR3 has 15 residues. Trimming took off 5 bases at V and 5 bases at J, with 18 bases between the two ends. Germline V gene sequence: CDR1 SGHAT, CDR2 FQNNGV. CDR3 sequence (DNA): TGTGCCAGCAGCCTGGCGGCGGGGGGCAAAACTGAAGCTTTCTTT. This sequence encodes CASSLAAGGKTEAFF. Using reference TRBV11-2 and TRBJ1-1 for the parts outside the CDR3, the full variable domain is EAGVAQSPRYKIIEKRQSVAFWCNPISGHATLYWYQQILGQGPKLLIQFQNNGVVDDSQLPKDRFSAERLKGVDSTLKIQPAKLEDSAVYLCASSLAAGGKTEAFFGQGTRLTVV.

About this clone itself: The same CDR3 also results from other DNA sequences found in this sample. The CDR3 spells CASSLGSSGNTIYF. The CDR3 region has the DNA TGCGCCAGCAGCTTGGGGAGCTCTGGAAACACCATATATTTT. The V call is TRBV5-1, the J call TRBJ1-3; D gene uncertain. Germline-derived CDR1 and CDR2 are SGHRS and YFSETQ. The CDR3 spans 14 residues. V was clipped by 0 bases and J by 0 bases, with 4 bases between them.

The chain uses TRBV6-5 and TRBJ2-7; perhaps TRBD2 as D (5 bases). V lost 2 bases, J lost 6 bases, and 8 bases lay in between. Germline CDR1 and CDR2: MNHEY and SVGAGI. CDR3 length equals 12 residues. CDR3 protein: CASSYPGTEQYF. In DNA, the CDR3 is TGTGCCAGCAGTTACCCGGGAACCGAGCAGTACTTC.

The V and J genes are TRBV9 and TRBJ1-6, with unresolved D. V shed 0 bases and J shed 13 bases, with 8 bases lying between them. The CDR3 has 12 amino acids. Germline values: CDR1 SGDLS, CDR2 YYNGEE. This chain's CDR3 is CASSVDGRPLHF. CDR3 in DNA: TGTGCCAGCAGCGTAGATGGCAGGCCCCTCCACTTT.

This chain uses TRBV5-1 with TRBJ2-7; D possibly corresponds to TRBD2 (5 bases). The CDR3 spans 13 residues. Germline lookup yields CDR1 SGHRS and CDR2 YFSETQ. V lost 0 bases and J 4 bases, leaving 8 bases between the germline ends. CDR3 region: CASSLDRGYEQYF. Here the CDR3 DNA reads TGCGCCAGCAGCTTGGATCGGGGTTACGAGCAGTACTTC. Combining the CDR3 with reference TRBV5-1 and TRBJ2-7 gives the whole variable domain KAGVTQTPRYLIKTRGQQVTLSCSPISGHRSVSWYQQTPGQGLQFLFEYFSETQRNKGNFPGRFSGRQFSNSRSEMNVSTLELGDSALYLCASSLDRGYEQYFGPGTRLTVT.